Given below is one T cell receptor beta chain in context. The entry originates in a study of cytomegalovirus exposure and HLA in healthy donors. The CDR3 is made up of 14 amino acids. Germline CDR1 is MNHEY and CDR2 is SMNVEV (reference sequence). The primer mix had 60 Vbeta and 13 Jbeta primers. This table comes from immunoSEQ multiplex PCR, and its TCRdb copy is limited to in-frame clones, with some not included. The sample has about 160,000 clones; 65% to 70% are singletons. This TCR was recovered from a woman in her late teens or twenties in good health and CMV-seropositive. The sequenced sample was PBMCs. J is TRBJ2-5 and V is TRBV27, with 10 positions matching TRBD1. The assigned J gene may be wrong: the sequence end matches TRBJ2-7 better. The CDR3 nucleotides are TGTGCCAGCAGGAGACAGGGGGCTTTGGACGAGCAGTACTTC. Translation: CASRRQGALDEQYF.